The 21 T cell receptor beta chains in this list originate from one sample, sequenced in a study of shared clonotypes between healthy human individuals. Clones were sequenced by immunoSEQ multiplex PCR, and TCRdb holds only the in-frame ones, with some missing. The profile covers around 1.4 million clones, with around 98.5% appearing a single time and 0.36% taken by the ten largest. The sequencing sample was made of naive CD4+ T cells sorted from blood. Subset: CD45RA+ positively selected. Source of these receptors: a man aged 30 to 45 in good health.

This clone is a singleton in its sample. The gene calls are TRBV28 and TRBJ2-5; 8 bases agree with TRBD1. The CDR3 covers 13 residues. Trimming took 8 bases from V and 3 from J; bases not matched to a gene: 5. From germline, CDR1 is MDHEN and CDR2 SYDVKM. CDR3 DNA sequence: TGTGCCAGCGGCCAGGACAGGGAAGAGACCCAGTACTTC. This codes for CASGQDREETQYF. The full variable domain, with the rest looked up from reference TRBV28 and TRBJ2-5, is DVKVTQSSRYLVKRTGEKVFLECVQDMDHENMFWYRQDPGLGLRLIYFSYDVKMKEKGDIPEGYSVSREKKERFSLILESASTNQTSMYLCASGQDREETQYFGPGTRLLVL.

The chain combines TRBV5-4 with TRBJ2-7, with D perhaps matching TRBD1 or TRBD2 (5 bases each). The CDR3 has 16 residues. Germline V CDR1 and CDR2: SGHNT, YYREEE (reference sequence). Trimming stripped 3 bases from V and 0 bases from J, with 16 bases between. CDR3 DNA sequence: TGTGCCAGCAGCTCCGCTAGAGGGACCAGCTCCTACGAGCAGTACTTC. Amino acid sequence: CASSSARGTSSYEQYF.

The gene calls are TRBV5-1 and TRBJ2-1; 16 bases line up with TRBD2. Germline lookup yields CDR1 SGHRS and CDR2 YFSETQ. The CDR3 length is 16 residues. Trimming cost V 4 bases and J 6 bases; bases outside gene matches: 4. The CDR3 DNA reads as TGCGCCAGCAGCGCGGGACTAGCGGGAGGGAGCAATGAGCAGTTCTTC. Encoded protein: CASSAGLAGGSNEQFF.

This clone is a singleton in its sample. This chain joins TRBV5-4 and TRBJ2-2; 10 nucleotides align to TRBD2. Germline V gives CDR1 SGHNT, CDR2 YYREEE (reference sequence). The CDR3 loop spans 15 amino acids. J was trimmed by 7 bases and V by 2 bases; bases with no gene match: 5. Here the CDR3 DNA reads TGTGCCAGCAGCTTAGGGACTAGCGTCGGCGGGGAGCTGTTTTTT. Amino acids: CASSLGTSVGGELFF.

This chain connects TRBV5-6 to TRBJ2-1; 15 positions match TRBD2. After removal of 3 bases from V and 14 bases from J, the junction contained 6 bases not matched to a gene. The CDR3 spans 14 residues. CDR1 is SGHDT, CDR2 YYEEEE, per germline. The CDR3 reads CASSSWTSGRVEFF. CDR3 nucleotides: TGTGCCAGCAGCTCCTGGACTAGCGGGAGGGTAGAGTTCTTC.

This chain links TRBV5-6 with TRBJ2-5; 7 bases align to TRBD2. V shed 2 bases, J shed 3 bases, and the junction held 10 bases outside the gene matches. The CDR3 has 16 residues. Germline V CDR1 and CDR2: SGHDT, YYEEEE. CDR3 in DNA: TGTGCCAGCAGCTTACCCAGCGGGGTGCTGAAAGAGACCCAGTACTTC. Amino acids: CASSLPSGVLKETQYF. The variable domain in full, completed from reference TRBV5-6 and TRBJ2-5, reads DAGVTQSPTHLIKTRGQQVTLRCSPKSGHDTVSWYQQALGQGPQFIFQYYEEEERQRGNFPDRFSGHQFPNYSSELNVNALLLGDSALYLCASSLPSGVLKETQYFGPGTRLLVL.

The chain is built from TRBV4-2 and TRBJ2-7; 11 bases map to TRBD2. This CDR3 region has 18 residues. Per the germline V gene, CDR1 is LGHNA and CDR2 is YNFKEQ. V trimming: 0 bases; J trimming: 3 bases; junction bases outside the gene matches: 10. CDR3 coding DNA: TGTGCCAGCAGCCAAGAAACTCTACCCCTAGCGGGAGGCTACGAGCAGTACTTC. This encodes CASSQETLPLAGGYEQYF.

This clone turned up a few times. Other DNA sequences in this sample translate to the same CDR3. The chain recombines TRBV6-5 with TRBJ2-3; D gene unclear. Germline V gives CDR1 MNHEY, CDR2 SVGAGI. V lost 2 bases and J 0 bases, leaving 6 bases between the germline ends. The CDR3 runs to 14 residues. CDR3: CASSYGSSTDTQYF. The CDR3 coding sequence is TGTGCCAGCAGTTACGGCAGTAGCACAGATACGCAGTATTTT.

This clone occurred once. V is TRBV2 and J is TRBJ2-3; D might be TRBD1 or TRBD2, each matching 5 bases. Trimming took off 4 bases at V and 0 bases at J, with 8 bases between the two ends. CDR1 is SNHLY and CDR2 is FYNNEI in the germline V gene. There are 14 residues in the CDR3. CDR3: CASSGWDSTDTQYF. CDR3 sequence (DNA): TGTGCCAGCAGTGGATGGGACAGCACAGATACGCAGTATTTT. Full variable domain (rest looked up from reference TRBV2 and TRBJ2-3): EPEVTQTPSHQVTQMGQEVILRCVPISNHLYFYWYRQILGQKVEFLVSFYNNEISEKSEIFDDQFSVERPDGSNFTLKIRSTKLEDSAMYFCASSGWDSTDTQYFGPGTRLTVL.

The chain is built from TRBV5-4 and TRBJ2-7, with TRBD2 matching over 8 bases. The CDR3 length is 17 residues. Germline V gives CDR1 SGHNT, CDR2 YYREEE (reference sequence). Trimming at V came to 4 bases and at J to 2 bases, leaving 14 bases not matched to a gene. The CDR3 DNA sequence: TGTGCCAGCAGCCCGGGAGGGAGGCGGGACGCAACCTACGAGCAGTACTTC. Its translation is CASSPGGRRDATYEQYF.

This clone was observed a single time. The V gene is TRBV28, the J gene TRBJ1-2; 7 nucleotides align to TRBD1. The CDR3 consists of 14 residues. With 2 bases clipped from V and 6 bases from J, the junction kept 6 bases outside the gene matches. Germline loops: CDR1 MDHEN, CDR2 SYDVKM. For the CDR3, the DNA is TGTGCCAGCAGTTTAGGGGACAGAACTAATGGCTACACCTTC. Its translation is CASSLGDRTNGYTF.

Worth noting for this clone: Other DNA sequences in the sample encode the same CDR3. The J gene is TRBJ2-3, the V gene TRBV7-2; D gene ambiguous. Trimming stripped 2 bases from V and 6 bases from J, with 12 bases between. This CDR3 region has 14 residues. CDR1 SGHTA and CDR2 FQGNSA come from the germline V gene. The CDR3 reads CASSLFPSSDTQYF. In DNA, the CDR3 is TGTGCCAGCAGCTTATTCCCCTCCTCTGATACGCAGTATTTT.

This sequence joins TRBV29-1 and TRBJ1-1; D is undetermined. V was trimmed by 4 bases and J by 7 bases, leaving 10 bases between them. CDR3 length equals 11 residues. In germline, CDR1 is SQVTM, CDR2 ANQGSEA. The CDR3 DNA is TGCAGCGTTGCCCGAACCTATGAAGCTTTCTTT. Amino acids: CSVARTYEAFF.

The rearrangement joins TRBV25-1 to TRBJ2-7; D not resolved. V shed 2 bases and J shed 3 bases, with 5 bases lying between them. The CDR3 is 12 residues long. Germline lookup yields CDR1 MGHDK and CDR2 SYGVNS. CDR3 protein: CASSEEYYEQYF. The CDR3 DNA reads as TGTGCCAGCAGTGAAGAGTACTACGAGCAGTACTTC.

The chain employs TRBV4-2 and TRBJ1-3; D uncertain. Germline V gene lookup returns CDR1 LGHNA and CDR2 YNFKEQ. The length of the CDR3 is 16 residues. Trimming took 2 bases from V and 0 from J, leaving 11 bases between them. The chain's CDR3 is CASSQHTSVSGNTIYF. The CDR3 DNA sequence: TGTGCCAGCAGCCAACACACGTCGGTCTCTGGAAACACCATATATTTT.

This clone was detected once. The CDR3 region has the DNA TGTGCCAGCAGCTTTGGTCTCGGGGGCGTGTGGGAGCAGTACTTC. As protein: CASSFGLGGVWEQYF. The chain couples TRBV7-9 to TRBJ2-7, with D possibly being TRBD1 or TRBD2 (6 bases each). The length of the CDR3 is 15 residues. V lost 3 bases and J 7 bases, leaving 19 bases between the germline ends. In germline, CDR1 is SEHNR, CDR2 FQNEAQ (reference sequence).

The chain links TRBV9 to TRBJ2-5, with TRBD1 matching 9 bases. The CDR3 covers 14 residues. Germline CDR1 SGDLS, CDR2 YYNGEE. The ends lost 2 bases at V and 5 bases at J; junction bases unmatched: 4. CDR3 in amino acids: CASSVLTGGETQYF. The CDR3 nucleotides are TGTGCCAGCAGCGTTCTAACAGGGGGCGAGACCCAGTACTTC.

The gene calls are TRBV2 and TRBJ2-1, with D perhaps matching TRBD1 (5 bases). The V gene's germline CDR1 is SNHLY and CDR2 FYNNEI. CDR3 size: 12 residues. Trimming cost V 2 bases and J 9 bases, with 8 bases left between them. In DNA form, the CDR3 reads TGTGCCAGCAGTGAACAGGGAAGTGAGCAGTTCTTC. Amino acid sequence: CASSEQGSEQFF.

The V call is TRBV5-4, the J call TRBJ2-1; no firm D call. This CDR3 comprises 15 residues. V was shortened by 9 bases and J by 2 bases, with 18 bases between the two germline ends. From germline, CDR1 is SGHNT and CDR2 YYREEE (reference sequence). As DNA, the CDR3 is TGTGCCACTCAAGATCGGTCATATACCTACAATGAGCAGTTCTTC. Translated, it gives CATQDRSYTYNEQFF.

The chain is built from TRBV7-8 and TRBJ2-1; 7 nucleotides match TRBD2. J gave up 3 bases and V 5 bases, and 7 bases lay outside the gene matches. The CDR3 contains 15 residues. Germline CDR1 reads SGHVS; CDR2 reads FQNEAQ. The CDR3 bases are TGTGCCAGCAGCCCTTTCCGGGGGGTCTACAATGAGCAGTTCTTC. Protein product: CASSPFRGVYNEQFF.

The rearrangement uses TRBV16 and TRBJ1-1; D possibly corresponds to TRBD1 (5 bases). CDR3 length: 15 amino acids. Germline CDR1 is KGHSY and CDR2 is FQNENV. The V end lost 7 bases, the J end lost 2 bases, and 17 bases lay between the germline ends. The CDR3 region has the DNA TGTGCCAGCAAGGACAAGGGCATTAGAAACACTGAAGCTTTCTTT. It encodes CASKDKGIRNTEAFF.